Sequencing of this T cell receptor (beta chain) was carried out in a study of Ad26.COV2.S vaccination and SARS-CoV-2 variants. Study-level findings and limits: Participants in the vaccine arm had higher spike-specific TCR breadth; placebo recipients had lower. Substantial breadth was reported for post-vaccination spike-specific CD8+ and CD4+ T cells.

Treatment denoted: around 19 received Ad26.COV2.S at low or high dose, single or two shots; 5 received placebo; per-sample allocation not given. Repertoires come from day 63 after the first vaccine or placebo injection. Immunization relied on an Ad26 vector, which expressed Wuhan-strain SARS-CoV-2 spike. A word on this clone: Its antigen is currently unknown.

Data came from immunoSEQ multiplex PCR; TCRdb stores just in-frame clones and leaves some out. Of 440,000 or so clones in the sample, 92% are singletons; the top ten hold over 1.5%. Specimen: peripheral blood, collected in a trial of Ad26.COV2.S vaccine versus placebo. The clonotype originates from a person between 18 and 65 years old who received the Ad26.COV2.S COVID-19 vaccine or a placebo.

The CDR3 DNA reads as TGTGCCAGCAGCTTGGGTCAGGGCTATAATTCACCCCTCCACTTT. Translated, it gives CASSLGQGYNSPLHF. The chain employs TRBV5-5 and TRBJ1-6, with a possible D match to TRBD1 (5 bases). Trimming left V 0 bases short and J 3 bases short, with 7 bases between. This CDR3 has 15 amino acids. The germline V gene encodes CDR1 SGHKS and CDR2 YYEKEE (reference sequence).